These 14 T cell receptor beta chains were sequenced from one sample in a study of cytomegalovirus exposure and HLA in healthy donors. Use of 60 Vbeta and 13 Jbeta primers characterized the PCR. Here immunoSEQ multiplex PCR was the method, and the copy in TCRdb shows in-frame clones only, minus some. The table has a few hundred thousand clones, roughly 70% seen once. The sample was PBMCs. All receptors derive from a young woman in good health and CMV-seronegative.

The V and J genes are TRBV5-4 and TRBJ2-3, with 14 bases lining up with TRBD2. V was clipped by 3 bases and J by 3 bases; unmatched bases: 3. Germline V gene sequence: CDR1 SGHNT, CDR2 YYREEE (reference sequence). The CDR3 has 16 amino acids. CDR3: CASSWGLAGATDTQYF. The DNA of the CDR3 is TGTGCCAGCAGCTGGGGACTAGCGGGAGCTACAGATACGCAGTATTTT. Full variable domain (missing parts from reference TRBV5-4 and TRBJ2-3): ETGVTQSPTHLIKTRGQQVTLRCSSQSGHNTVSWYQQALGQGPQFIFQYYREEENGRGNFPPRFSGLQFPNYSSELNVNALELDDSALYLCASSWGLAGATDTQYFGPGTRLTVL.

V and J are TRBV11-3 and TRBJ1-3; D is unclear. V was trimmed by 5 bases and J by 1 base, leaving 12 bases between them. Germline lookup yields CDR1 SGHNT and CDR2 YENEEA. CDR3 length equals 15 residues. CDR3 amino acids: CASSPMRGSGNTIYF. The CDR3 DNA is TGTGCCAGCAGCCCTATGCGGGGATCTGGAAACACCATATATTTT.

V and J are TRBV10-2 and TRBJ1-3, with D possibly being TRBD1 (6 bases). The CDR3 has 15 residues. The germline V gene has CDR1 WSHSY and CDR2 SAAADI. Trimming cost V 4 bases and J 2 bases, with 12 bases left between them. The CDR3 region has the DNA TGCGCCAGCAGTGGCCGGACAGTAGCTGGAAACACCATATATTTT. Protein sequence: CASSGRTVAGNTIYF.

This chain connects TRBV10-1 to TRBJ2-1, with 11 bases identical to TRBD2. The CDR3 covers 15 residues. Per the germline V gene, CDR1 is WNHNN and CDR2 is SYGVQD (reference sequence). V dropped 4 bases and J dropped 8; count of bases not matched to a gene: 7. The CDR3 bases are TGCGCCAGCAGTGGGGGCCTACTAGCGGGAGATGAGCAGTTCTTC. Translated: CASSGGLLAGDEQFF.

This chain joins TRBV30 and TRBJ1-5, with a possible D match to TRBD1 (6 bases). The CDR3 loop spans 13 amino acids. V was cut by 2 bases and J by 5 bases, with 10 bases left in between. Looked up from germline, CDR1 is GTSNPN and CDR2 is SVGIG (reference sequence). The DNA for the CDR3 is TGTGCCTGGAGTCAGGGACACTATCAGCCCCAGCATTTT. It specifies CAWSQGHYQPQHF. The whole variable domain, filled in from reference TRBV30 and TRBJ1-5, reads SQTIHQWPATLVQPVGSPLSLECTVEGTSNPNLYWYRQAAGRGLQLLFYSVGIGQISSEVPQNLSASRPQDRQFILSSKKLLLSDSGFYLCAWSQGHYQPQHFGDGTRLSIL.

The V gene is TRBV2, the J gene TRBJ1-2; 7 bases are shared with TRBD1. Losses at the gene ends were 2 bases for V and 2 bases for J; bases not matched to a gene: 5. The CDR3 runs 15 residues. Germline V gene data show CDR1 as SNHLY and CDR2 as FYNNEI. The CDR3 region is CASSESSTGNYGYTF. The CDR3 DNA reads as TGTGCCAGCAGTGAAAGCTCGACAGGGAACTATGGCTACACCTTC.

The chain joins TRBV5-1 to TRBJ2-3, with 10 bases lining up with TRBD1. The J segment lost 2 bases and the V segment lost 4 bases, leaving 4 bases of the junction unmatched. This CDR3 has 15 residues. Germline V CDR1 and CDR2: SGHRS, YFSETQ. The CDR3: CASSHGQGDTDTQYF. The CDR3 coding sequence is TGCGCCAGCAGCCATGGACAGGGGGACACAGATACGCAGTATTTT.

The J gene is TRBJ2-2, the V gene TRBV7-9, with D unclear. The CDR3 loop spans 16 amino acids. Between the trimmed V and J ends, which lost 5 bases and 9 bases, there was a span of 22 bases. From germline, CDR1 is SEHNR and CDR2 FQNEAQ (reference sequence). The CDR3: CASSISPAGSNWELFF. The CDR3 nucleotides are TGTGCCAGCAGCATCTCCCCGGCAGGCTCAAACTGGGAGCTGTTTTTT.

The J gene is TRBJ2-1, the V gene TRBV11-2; TRBD2 might be the D (5 bases). Germline CDR1 and CDR2: SGHAT and FQNNGV. The CDR3 spans 17 residues. Trimming pared 5 bases from V and 5 bases from J, leaving 22 bases between. The CDR3 nucleotides read TGTGCCAGCAGCCAGAGGACTTTGAAGGGAGCTAACAATGAGCAGTTCTTC. As protein: CASSQRTLKGANNEQFF. The full variable domain, its missing parts supplied by reference TRBV11-2 and TRBJ2-1, is EAGVAQSPRYKIIEKRQSVAFWCNPISGHATLYWYQQILGQGPKLLIQFQNNGVVDDSQLPKDRFSAERLKGVDSTLKIQPAKLEDSAVYLCASSQRTLKGANNEQFFGPGTRLTVL.

This CDR3 is CSGLLAGTIASTDTQYF. CDR3 DNA sequence: TGCAGCGGGTTACTAGCGGGCACTATCGCTAGCACAGATACGCAGTATTTT. The V and J genes are TRBV29-1 and TRBJ2-3; 9 nucleotides align to TRBD2. Germline V CDR1 and CDR2: SQVTM, ANQGSEA. V lost 7 bases, J lost 0 bases, and 14 bases stayed unmatched. The length of the CDR3 is 17 residues.

The chain employs TRBV9 and TRBJ1-1, with D possibly being TRBD1 (6 bases). The CDR3 has 15 residues. Trimming stripped 7 bases from V and 3 bases from J, with 19 bases between. The germline gives CDR1 SGDLS, CDR2 YYNGEE. The DNA of the CDR3 is TGTGCCAGCGCCCCGTGGACAGTCAGGGACACTGAAGCTTTCTTT. Encoded protein: CASAPWTVRDTEAFF.

The chain uses TRBV6-5 and TRBJ1-1, with 8 bases that match TRBD1. J gave up 8 bases and V 5 bases, and 4 bases lay outside the gene matches. The CDR3 is 12 amino acids. Germline assignment: CDR1 MNHEY and CDR2 SVGAGI. DNA of the CDR3: TGTGCCAGCAGTAACCGGGACAGGGAAGCTTTCTTT. Its protein product is CASSNRDREAFF.

The rearrangement uses TRBV7-9 and TRBJ2-7; 8 bases align to TRBD1. The CDR3 length is 14 residues. The germline gives CDR1 SEHNR, CDR2 FQNEAQ (reference sequence). With 1 base clipped from V and 2 bases from J, the junction kept 1 base outside the gene matches. The CDR3 reads CASSLDRGAYEQYF. The CDR3 region has the DNA TGTGCCAGCAGCTTAGACAGGGGGGCCTACGAGCAGTACTTC.

The chain recombines TRBV5-5 with TRBJ1-1, with D unclear. This CDR3 is built from 12 residues. CDR1 is SGHKS and CDR2 is YYEKEE in the germline V gene (reference sequence). Trimming removed 4 bases at V and 4 bases at J, with 8 bases between. The CDR3 DNA reads as TGTGCCAGCAGCCTCTTCCCCACTGAAGCTTTCTTT. It encodes CASSLFPTEAFF.